This T cell receptor beta chain stems from a study of T cells after yellow fever vaccination (dated by TCRdb to the late 2010s). With respect to the entire study: Libraries from fractions with low cell numbers were prepared with the SMART-Seq v4 Ultra Low Input RNA kit. Bulk TCR alpha and beta repertoires were sequenced longitudinally to track T-cell clones before and after primary and booster YFV17D yellow fever vaccination. Two healthy male donors, one aged 18 to 30 and one aged 30 to 39 years, were included in the cohort. Blood was collected at multiple timepoints before and after primary and secondary immunization, and bulk PBMC replicates and cell subsets were isolated.

Synthesis of TCR cDNA relied on 5'RACE template switching, a step that introduced a universal primer site along with unique molecular identifiers. Priming for cDNA synthesis came from both the TCR alpha and TCR beta constant segments. Library amplification involved two PCR steps, and the second step added sample barcodes and sequencing adapters. Sequencing of libraries was performed on Illumina HiSeq 2500 (2x100 bp) or NovaSeq (2x150 bp). For the original study's pipeline: Demultiplexing of reads and collapsing into UMI consensus sequences were performed with MIGEC, and V(D)J alignment was carried out with MiXCR. Vaccine-responding clonotypes were defined with edgeR using replicate PBMC samples, requiring FDR below 0.01 and a log2 fold change above 5 up to day 15. CD4 or CD8 identity was assigned to each bulk clonotype according to whether the clonotype was present at higher abundance in the sequenced CD4 repertoire or the sequenced CD8 repertoire. TCRdb passed the public sequencing reads through fastp at Q25 and MiXCR, retaining productive beta sequences. Under each unique CDR3 protein, matching rows form one entry showing the most common genes and DNA. The authors' filters were not applied to this entry. Present in this sample are about 74,000 distinct CDR3 sequences, roughly 7.4% of which were seen just once. The ten top clones hold about 32% of the sample.

The CDR3 contains 18 residues, cysteine and phenylalanine counted. Only CDR3 DNA is held: 54 bases, read in frame from base 1. Reading the germline V gene gives CDR1 LGHNA and CDR2 YNFKEQ. The germline ends are 20 bases apart after V is trimmed by 0 bases and J by 2 bases. Overall study outcomes, separate from this receptor: Because only a couple of donors were included in the study, the extent to which the findings can be generalized is limited. A small share of clonotypes was detected in both CD4 and CD8 compartments, with the overlap likely arising from convergent recombination. Computational filtering was needed because FACS-sorted repertoires could contain abundant contaminating clonotypes from the bulk population. Most clones expanded after primary vaccination (roughly 96% of CD4 and 70% to 90% of CD8) were re-detected after the booster, suggesting that broad memory maintenance occurred. The secondary T-cell response was found to be weaker but faster than the primary response, with a peak reached on day 5 rather than on day 15.

The meaning of the sample's treatment or condition label: live attenuated yellow fever vaccine strain. A standard Ficoll-Paque protocol was used to isolate PBMCs from peripheral blood. Dynabeads CD4 and CD8 positive selection kits were used to isolate CD4 and CD8 T-cell fractions. TriZol was used to extract RNA from bulk PBMCs, from CD4 and CD8 fractions, and from dextramer-positive and dextramer-negative fractions. This clonotype occurred a few times. The antigen it recognizes is unknown. No much larger clone exists at a distance of one base, and base qualities are not known. This receptor was obtained from a man aged 18 to 29 who received the YFV17D yellow fever vaccine. The rearrangement joined TRBV4-2 to TRBJ2-7; the D gene is not confidently resolved. Sequences were derived from CD8+ T cells sorted from PBMCs, sampled roughly 5 days after the first yellow fever vaccination. The bases are TGTGCCAGCAGCCAAGACCCAATTGGCCCGATTGCGACCTACGAGCAGTACTTC. Its amino acids are CASSQDPIGPIATYEQYF.